This T cell receptor (beta chain) was recovered during a study of T cell repertoires in ileal Crohn's disease. Study overall: Postoperative therapy was given to about half: about ten thiopurines, roughly 18 anti-TNF agents. Study-level results: Compared with non-smokers, active smokers at surgery showed more clonal expansions. Sorted CD8 T cells held more high-frequency clones than CD4.

Details on this clone: The antigen is not known.

V was trimmed by 5 bases and J by 10 bases, leaving 18 bases between them. The CDR3 is 14 residues long. CDR1 is SGHVS and CDR2 is FQNEAQ in the germline V gene. Using immunoSEQ multiplex PCR, the repertoire was profiled, and TCRdb retains in-frame clones only, with some absent. The table includes approximately 5,500 clones, around 85% detected once. Sequencing was done on a sample of ileal tissue. This chain links TRBV7-8 with TRBJ2-1; D is perhaps TRBD2 (6 bases). This sequence was found in an adult with Crohn's disease. CDR3 loop: CASSPRGQRGEQFF. CDR3 coding DNA: TGTGCCAGCAGCCCGCGGGGTCAGAGGGGAGAGCAGTTCTTC.